The rows below give T cell receptor beta chains drawn from one sample of a study of T cell responses to AZD1222 COVID-19 vaccine. The assay was immunoSEQ multiplex PCR, and TCRdb's table has in-frame clones only and misses some. The sample consists of roughly 180,000 clones, around 90% of them appearing once. Sample: peripheral blood, taken 28 days after the second AZD1222 dose. These TCRs come from an adult who received the AZD1222 COVID-19 vaccine. CDR3s include the opening cysteine and the closing phenylalanine or tryptophan. A D gene is named only where the DNA matches it firmly. Rows give clone size only sometimes, using once, few, many, or a class for an expanded clone.

v_gene: TRBV4-1
abundance: .
j_gene: TRBJ2-1
d_gene: TRBD2
CDR3aa: CASSQAGTSGRGGQFF
CDR3nt: TGCGCCAGCAGCCAAGCCGGGACTAGCGGGAGAGGAGGGCAGTTCTTC

v_gene: TRBV24-1
abundance: .
j_gene: TRBJ2-3
d_gene: .
CDR3aa: CATSDALRSTDTQYF
CDR3nt: TGTGCCACCAGTGATGCCCTTAGAAGCACAGATACGCAGTATTTT

v_gene: TRBV7-2
abundance: .
j_gene: TRBJ2-3
d_gene: .
CDR3aa: CASSLDLYGASTDTQYF
CDR3nt: TGTGCCAGCAGCTTGGATCTTTACGGGGCAAGCACAGATACGCAGTATTTT

v_gene: TRBV7-9
abundance: .
j_gene: TRBJ1-1
d_gene: .
CDR3aa: CASSRPGQGEAFF
CDR3nt: TGTGCCAGCAGCCGCCCCGGTCAGGGGGAAGCTTTCTTT

v_gene: TRBV4-3
abundance: .
j_gene: TRBJ1-2
d_gene: TRBD1
CDR3aa: CASSQETGTGWEGTF
CDR3nt: TGCGCCAGCAGCCAAGAGACCGGGACAGGGTGGGAAGGGACCTTC

v_gene: TRBV19
abundance: .
j_gene: TRBJ1-1
d_gene: TRBD1
CDR3aa: CASSPRAGGRHTEAFF
CDR3nt: TGTGCCAGTAGTCCCCGGGCAGGGGGCCGGCACACTGAAGCTTTCTTT

v_gene: TRBV4-3
abundance: .
j_gene: TRBJ1-4
d_gene: .
CDR3aa: CASSQGGGEKLFF
CDR3nt: TGCGCCAGCAGCCAAGGCGGTGGTGAAAAACTGTTTTTT

v_gene: TRBV30
abundance: .
j_gene: TRBJ1-5
d_gene: .
CDR3aa: CAWSVAGNQPQHF
CDR3nt: TGTGCCTGGAGTGTAGCTGGGAATCAGCCCCAGCATTTT

v_gene: TRBV30
abundance: .
j_gene: TRBJ1-2
d_gene: .
CDR3aa: CARLGGSYYGYTF
CDR3nt: TGTGCCCGATTGGGGGGCAGCTACTATGGCTACACCTTC

v_gene: TRBV5-4
abundance: .
j_gene: TRBJ2-7
d_gene: .
CDR3aa: CASSFGGTYEQYF
CDR3nt: TGTGCCAGCAGCTTCGGAGGGACCTACGAGCAGTACTTC

v_gene: TRBV24-1
abundance: .
j_gene: TRBJ2-1
d_gene: TRBD2
CDR3aa: CATSPSSGTHNEQFF
CDR3nt: TGTGCCACCAGTCCGTCTAGCGGGACCCACAATGAGCAGTTCTTC

v_gene: TRBV7-9
abundance: .
j_gene: TRBJ1-2
d_gene: TRBD1
CDR3aa: CASSSAGDRGLYGYTF
CDR3nt: TGTGCCAGCAGCTCCGCGGGGGACAGGGGGCTCTATGGCTACACCTTC

v_gene: TRBV29-1
abundance: .
j_gene: TRBJ2-3
d_gene: TRBD2
CDR3aa: CSVAGLAGPTDTQYF
CDR3nt: TGCAGCGTTGCTGGACTAGCGGGACCCACAGATACGCAGTATTTT

v_gene: TRBV29-1
abundance: .
j_gene: TRBJ2-1
d_gene: TRBD2
CDR3aa: CSVGGGYNEQFF
CDR3nt: TGCAGCGTTGGGGGGGGTTACAATGAGCAGTTCTTC

v_gene: TRBV6-5
abundance: .
j_gene: TRBJ2-3
d_gene: TRBD1
CDR3aa: CASSLGQGADTQYF
CDR3nt: TGTGCCAGCAGCCTTGGACAGGGGGCAGATACGCAGTATTTT

v_gene: TRBV7-3
abundance: .
j_gene: TRBJ2-1
d_gene: TRBD1
CDR3aa: CASSRVQGAWNEQFF
CDR3nt: TGTGCCAGCAGCCGAGTCCAGGGGGCTTGGAATGAGCAGTTCTTC

v_gene: TRBV4-1
abundance: .
j_gene: TRBJ1-2
d_gene: .
CDR3aa: CASSQESDSRKGWGSYYGYTF
CDR3nt: TGCGCCAGCAGCCAAGAATCCGACTCTCGGAAGGGCTGGGGTTCTTACTATGGCTACACCTTC

v_gene: TRBV6-5
abundance: .
j_gene: TRBJ2-5
d_gene: TRBD2
CDR3aa: CASSPPGLAGETQYF
CDR3nt: TGTGCCAGCAGCCCACCTGGACTAGCCGGGGAGACCCAGTACTTC

v_gene: TRBV6-5
abundance: once
j_gene: TRBJ1-5
d_gene: .
CDR3aa: CASRGVGRGRQPQHF
CDR3nt: TGTGCCAGCAGGGGGGTCGGCAGGGGTCGTCAGCCCCAGCATTTT

v_gene: TRBV7-2
abundance: .
j_gene: TRBJ2-5
d_gene: TRBD2
CDR3aa: CASSLGRLGGGQETQYF
CDR3nt: TGTGCCAGCAGCTTAGGTCGGCTGGGGGGAGGGCAAGAGACCCAGTACTTC

v_gene: TRBV18
abundance: .
j_gene: TRBJ1-2
d_gene: .
CDR3aa: CASSPPGLGLANYGYTF
CDR3nt: TGTGCCAGCTCACCACCGGGACTGGGCCTAGCTAACTATGGCTACACCTTC

v_gene: TRBV6-1
abundance: .
j_gene: TRBJ1-1
d_gene: TRBD1
CDR3aa: CASSDRTGRNTEAFF
CDR3nt: TGTGCCAGCAGTGATAGGACAGGGAGGAACACTGAAGCTTTCTTT

v_gene: TRBV7-9
abundance: .
j_gene: TRBJ2-7
d_gene: .
CDR3aa: CASSLVGSGRLSDEQYF
CDR3nt: TGTGCCAGCAGCTTAGTGGGGTCGGGCAGACTATCCGACGAGCAGTACTTC

v_gene: TRBV10-3
abundance: .
j_gene: TRBJ1-3
d_gene: .
CDR3aa: CAISEGRGNTIYF
CDR3nt: TGTGCCATCAGTGAAGGGCGCGGAAACACCATATATTTT

v_gene: TRBV5-5
abundance: .
j_gene: TRBJ1-2
d_gene: .
CDR3aa: CASSLGVNYGYTF
CDR3nt: TGTGCCAGCAGCCTTGGCGTGAACTATGGCTACACCTTC

v_gene: TRBV1
abundance: few
j_gene: TRBJ1-1
d_gene: .
CDR3aa: CTSSQGGGGTEAFF
CDR3nt: TGCACCAGCAGCCAAGGAGGGGGTGGCACTGAAGCTTTCTTT

v_gene: TRBV10-3
abundance: .
j_gene: TRBJ1-2
d_gene: .
CDR3aa: CAINKGSDYGYTF
CDR3nt: TGTGCCATCAATAAGGGTAGCGACTATGGCTACACCTTC

v_gene: TRBV7-3
abundance: .
j_gene: TRBJ1-1
d_gene: .
CDR3aa: CASSLGGSGNTEAFF
CDR3nt: TGTGCCAGCAGCTTAGGAGGTAGTGGGAACACTGAAGCTTTCTTT

v_gene: TRBV4-1
abundance: .
j_gene: TRBJ2-7
d_gene: TRBD1
CDR3aa: CASSQGETGTYEQYF
CDR3nt: TGCGCCAGCAGCCAAGGGGAGACAGGGACCTACGAGCAGTACTTC

v_gene: TRBV28
abundance: .
j_gene: TRBJ2-3
d_gene: TRBD2
CDR3aa: CASSLREGAFTDTQYF
CDR3nt: TGTGCCAGCAGTTTGCGGGAGGGGGCCTTTACAGATACGCAGTATTTT

v_gene: TRBV2
abundance: .
j_gene: TRBJ1-2
d_gene: .
CDR3aa: CASSTLGVGGYTF
CDR3nt: TGTGCCAGCTCCACCTTGGGGGTGGGAGGCTACACCTTC

v_gene: TRBV27
abundance: .
j_gene: TRBJ2-2
d_gene: .
CDR3aa: CASSLSTTRVGTGELFF
CDR3nt: TGTGCCAGCAGTTTATCGACCACCAGGGTGGGAACCGGGGAGCTGTTTTTT

v_gene: TRBV7-6
abundance: .
j_gene: TRBJ2-7
d_gene: .
CDR3aa: CASSDGPTNYEQYF
CDR3nt: TGTGCCAGCAGCGACGGTCCTACAAACTACGAGCAGTACTTC

v_gene: TRBV6-5
abundance: .
j_gene: TRBJ1-2
d_gene: .
CDR3aa: CASSLAANYGYTF
CDR3nt: TGTGCCAGCAGTCTAGCGGCTAACTATGGCTACACCTTC

v_gene: TRBV7-2
abundance: .
j_gene: TRBJ2-3
d_gene: TRBD1
CDR3aa: CASSLAATGLADTQYF
CDR3nt: TGTGCCAGCAGCTTAGCCGCGACAGGGCTTGCAGATACGCAGTATTTT

v_gene: TRBV21-1
abundance: once
j_gene: TRBJ2-7
d_gene: .
CDR3aa: CVTDRGAELYEQYF
CDR3nt: TGTGTTACAGACCGGGGGGCGGAGCTCTACGAGCAGTACTTC

v_gene: TRBV6-2/TRBV6-3
abundance: .
j_gene: TRBJ2-1
d_gene: TRBD2
CDR3aa: CASSYGVSGSYNEQFF
CDR3nt: TGTGCCAGCAGTTACGGGGTTAGCGGGTCCTACAATGAGCAGTTCTTC

v_gene: TRBV5-4
abundance: .
j_gene: TRBJ1-5
d_gene: .
CDR3aa: CASSLPNQPQHF
CDR3nt: TGTGCCAGCAGCTTGCCCAATCAGCCCCAGCATTTT

v_gene: TRBV30
abundance: .
j_gene: TRBJ1-3
d_gene: .
CDR3aa: CAWSVQDSGNTIYF
CDR3nt: TGTGCCTGGAGTGTACAAGACTCTGGAAACACCATATATTTT

v_gene: TRBV2
abundance: .
j_gene: TRBJ2-7
d_gene: TRBD1
CDR3aa: CASRDRDRGNYEQYF
CDR3nt: TGTGCCAGCAGGGACCGGGACAGGGGGAACTACGAGCAGTACTTC

v_gene: TRBV7-9
abundance: .
j_gene: TRBJ2-1
d_gene: .
CDR3aa: CASSLEPDYNEQFF
CDR3nt: TGTGCCAGCAGCTTAGAGCCAGACTACAATGAGCAGTTCTTC

v_gene: TRBV30
abundance: .
j_gene: TRBJ2-7
d_gene: .
CDR3aa: CACEGKLSHEQYF
CDR3nt: TGTGCCTGTGAGGGGAAGTTATCCCACGAGCAGTACTTC

v_gene: TRBV11-2
abundance: .
j_gene: TRBJ1-4
d_gene: TRBD1
CDR3aa: CASSIAGQVDEKLFF
CDR3nt: TGTGCCAGCAGCATCGCCGGACAGGTTGATGAAAAACTGTTTTTT

v_gene: TRBV10-3
abundance: .
j_gene: TRBJ2-3
d_gene: .
CDR3aa: CAIKTDRTTDTQYF
CDR3nt: TGTGCCATCAAAACCGACCGCACCACAGATACGCAGTATTTT

v_gene: TRBV3-1/TRBV3-2
abundance: .
j_gene: TRBJ2-5
d_gene: TRBD2
CDR3aa: CASSLTSGGQETQYF
CDR3nt: TGTGCCAGCAGTCTGACTAGCGGGGGGCAAGAGACCCAGTACTTC

v_gene: TRBV19
abundance: .
j_gene: TRBJ2-2
d_gene: .
CDR3aa: CASSIGLTNTGELFF
CDR3nt: TGTGCCAGTAGTATAGGGTTGACTAACACCGGGGAGCTGTTTTTT

v_gene: TRBV4-2
abundance: .
j_gene: TRBJ2-5
d_gene: TRBD2
CDR3aa: CASSQGIAGGLQETQYF
CDR3nt: TGTGCCAGCAGCCAAGGCATAGCGGGGGGGCTCCAAGAGACCCAGTACTTC

v_gene: TRBV7-3
abundance: .
j_gene: TRBJ1-3
d_gene: .
CDR3aa: CASGRVSSTIYF
CDR3nt: TGTGCCAGCGGTCGAGTTTCGAGCACCATATATTTT